This T cell receptor (beta chain) was captured by sequencing in a study of T cell responses to AZD1222 COVID-19 vaccine. Study-level points and caveats: Donor demographics were predominantly white British with a female majority; clonal diversity may be underestimated.

Repertoires were generated with immunoSEQ multiplex PCR, while TCRdb's copy carries only in-frame clones and drops some. The repertoire holds 140,000 or so clones, with around 84% as singletons. Notes on this clone: No antigen is known for it. An end of the junction does not agree with germline; a read error may underlie this.

Per germline, CDR1 MNHNS and CDR2 SASEGT. The CDR3 runs to 12 residues. This chain uses TRBV6-1 with TRBJ1-2, with 8 bases fitting TRBD1. This sequence was found in an adult who received the AZD1222 COVID-19 vaccine. This specimen was peripheral blood, taken 28 days after the second AZD1222 dose. The CDR3, as DNA: TGTGCCAGCAGCGAAGCAGGGGGCGGGTGGACCTTC. Translated: CASSEAGGGWTF.